Described below is a single T cell receptor beta chain sequence and its context. Its cognate antigen has yet to be identified. The receptor originates from a mouse, and its gene names and germline sequences are accordingly murine. The read finishes 4 residues shy of the CDR3 end, and the germline J gene is used to complete it. This same CDR3 is encoded by further DNA sequences in the sample. These data come from a study of CD8+ T cells in alopecia areata (dated by TCRdb to between 2018 and 2020). Turning to the overall study: Skin from C3H/HeJ donors aged 6-12 months with spontaneous alopecia was grafted onto female C3H/HeJ recipients aged roughly 7-11 weeks. The study used high-throughput TCRbeta sequencing to examine T cell clonal expansion in alopecia areata, in both the C3H/HeJ mouse model and human patients. On the human side, TCRbeta sequencing was run on scalp tissue and on sorted CD4+ and CD8+ peripheral blood T cells from healthy controls and from alopecia areata patients with either patchy or totalis/universalis disease. Clonality in the scalp was compared among normal scalp (n=4), patchy alopecia areata scalp (n=8), and alopecia totalis/universalis scalp (n=8). The RNA source kit depended on sample type: the PAXgene miRNA kit for fixed scalp, the miRNeasy kit for PBMCs, and the RNeasy kit for mouse skin. Amplification of TCRbeta CDR3 regions was done by immunoSEQ multiplex PCR using 35 Vbeta forward primers and 13 Jbeta reverse primers.

The receptor library was made with the immunoSEQ multiplex PCR assay. To provide template for TCR sequencing, every sample had RNA extracted and reverse transcribed into cDNA. SuperScript III was used to make first-strand cDNA, primed with a 2:1 mix of oligo-dT and random hexamers. Amplification bias was assessed with a synthetic immune receptor repertoire, and residual bias was removed computationally. Libraries were sequenced on Illumina HiSeq using 60 bp reads that covered the CDR3 and were read from J toward V. As for how the authors treated the data: Raw reads were preprocessed for error removal, and CDR3 was defined according to IMGT conventions as running from the conserved cysteine to phenylalanine. Clonality was computed by normalizing Shannon entropy by log2 of the number of productive unique TCRs and subtracting the result from 1. Whether scalp clones were CD4 or CD8 was inferred by matching scalp TCRbeta sequences against CD4 and CD8 repertoires sorted from blood. Held by TCRdb, this immuneACCESS table contains in-frame sequences only and omits some clones. Under half of the omission traces to an unresolved V gene where checked; the cause of the rest is unknown. V and J calls and clone size are copied from that table; D and trimming were computed from the DNA. The table notes under 350,000 clones here, none of them singletons. The leading ten clones occupy 1.2% of the sample.

Compared with germline, V lacks 2 bases and J lacks 2 bases; bases without a gene match: 2. From the germline V gene, CDR1 is NSHNY and CDR2 is SYGAGN. The CDR3 runs 16 amino acids, cysteine and phenylalanine included. Shown are 36 bases from within the CDR3, in frame from base 1. Beyond this particular receptor, the publication reports: Higher clonality and more expanded CD8+ clones were observed in lesional scalp than in normal scalp, particularly in alopecia totalis/universalis, a finding suggestive of antigenic drive. Shared TCR sequences between patients were less evident than in mice, which may be partly attributable to HLA diversity in the patient population. Unlike mouse skin, which is dominated by gammadelta T cells, normal human skin has resident alphabeta T cells that are also sequenced, and this complicates analysis of the scalp TCR repertoire.

Pooled mouse cutaneous lymph node cells were stained for CD4, CD8alpha, NKG2D, NKG2ACE and other markers and were then sorted on a BD Influx. The TCR comes from a C3H/HeJ mouse with alopecia areata. The strain in question carries the MHC haplotype H2-k. The chain links TRBV13-1 with TRBJ2-2, with 11 bases in between that match TRBD1. Input material: CD4+ T cells sorted from a lymph node. The sequenced CDR3 bases are TGTGCCAGCAGTGACAGGGACAGGGGGAACACCGGG. The translation is CASSDRDRGNTG. The CDR3 in full is CASSDRDRGNTGQLYF.